This T cell receptor (beta chain) came from a study of T-cell reconstitution after alpha-beta-depleted transplantation in children. The library targeted TCRbeta and was prepared with unique molecular identifiers. TCRdb re-derived calls from the PCR reads in MiXCR, one entry per CDR3 protein. This table holds some 600,000 distinct CDR3 sequences, roughly 17% found once. CDR3 length equals 15 residues. V gave up 2 bases and J gave up 3 bases, with 13 bases separating them. From germline, CDR1 is SGHTS and CDR2 YDEGEE. The V call is TRBV5-8, the J call TRBJ2-3; no firm D call. The receptor's source is a human donor who donated a stem cell graft to a child with acute myeloid leukemia. Sequencing used PBMCs from the stem cell graft donor, obtained from the stem cell graft. CDR3 region: CASSFLTLGTDTQYF. The DNA for the CDR3 is TGTGCCAGCAGCTTTCTCACTCTCGGGACAGATACGCAGTATTTT.